Listed below are T cell receptor beta chains from one sample, sequenced in a study of blood T cells in healthy people across ages. TCRdb re-called the 5' RACE reads with MiXCR, one entry per CDR3 protein. The data show more than 900,000 distinct CDR3 sequences, approximately 25% seen once. In addition, the sample was reused for a study of T cells of mothers and their children.

The sequenced sample was blood. These receptors were obtained from a girl under 10 years old in good health. Each CDR3 is given with its conserved first and last residue. Fields, in order: CDR3 protein, CDR3 DNA, D gene, J gene, clone size, V gene. D genes are given only for firm matches. For some rows the clone size is stated as once, few or many, or as a class when expanded; others skip it.

cdr3_aa: CASSLETGGHTEAFF; cdr3_nt: TGTGCCAGCAGTTTAGAGACAGGGGGCCACACTGAAGCTTTCTTT; d_call: TRBD1; j_call: TRBJ1-1; clone_size: .; v_call: TRBV12-3/TRBV12-4
cdr3_aa: CASSPLPGASRETQYF; cdr3_nt: TGTGCCAGCAGCCCCCTTCCTGGGGCCTCGAGGGAGACCCAGTACTTC; d_call: .; j_call: TRBJ2-5; clone_size: few; v_call: TRBV7-9
cdr3_aa: CSASGRLGSYEQYF; cdr3_nt: TGCAGTGCTTCGGGCAGGTTAGGGTCCTACGAGCAGTACTTC; d_call: .; j_call: TRBJ2-7; clone_size: few; v_call: TRBV20-1
cdr3_aa: CSVLGWTSGSAETQYF; cdr3_nt: TGCAGCGTCCTCGGTTGGACTAGCGGGAGTGCGGAGACCCAGTACTTC; d_call: TRBD2; j_call: TRBJ2-5; clone_size: few; v_call: TRBV29-1
cdr3_aa: CATSDPGTFDTQYF; cdr3_nt: TGTGCCACCAGTGACCCCGGGACTTTTGATACGCAGTATTTT; d_call: .; j_call: TRBJ2-3; clone_size: .; v_call: TRBV24-1
cdr3_aa: CASSLGGQAHQPQHF; cdr3_nt: TGTGCCAGCAGCTTAGGGGGCCAGGCGCACCAGCCCCAGCATTTT; d_call: .; j_call: TRBJ1-5; clone_size: few; v_call: TRBV7-2
cdr3_aa: CASSQEPNRGGSETQYF; cdr3_nt: TGCGCCAGCAGCCAAGAACCAAACAGGGGAGGATCGGAGACCCAGTACTTC; d_call: .; j_call: TRBJ2-5; clone_size: few; v_call: TRBV4-1
cdr3_aa: CSARVSGNFGIQYF; cdr3_nt: TGCAGTGCTAGAGTCTCAGGGAATTTCGGCATTCAGTACTTC; d_call: .; j_call: TRBJ2-4; clone_size: .; v_call: TRBV20-1
cdr3_aa: CSVEDGAGPIYNEQFF; cdr3_nt: TGCAGCGTTGAAGATGGGGCCGGCCCGATATACAATGAGCAGTTCTTC; d_call: .; j_call: TRBJ2-1; clone_size: .; v_call: TRBV29-1
cdr3_aa: CASNLAGTNYEQYF; cdr3_nt: TGTGCCAGCAATCTAGCGGGGACAAACTACGAGCAGTACTTC; d_call: TRBD2; j_call: TRBJ2-7; clone_size: few; v_call: TRBV28
cdr3_aa: CASSQGGQGWQPQHF; cdr3_nt: TGTGCCAGCAGCCAAGGGGGACAGGGGTGGCAGCCCCAGCATTTT; d_call: TRBD1; j_call: TRBJ1-5; clone_size: .; v_call: TRBV3-1
cdr3_aa: CSVEAGALETQYF; cdr3_nt: TGCAGCGTTGAAGCGGGGGCGCTGGAGACCCAGTACTTC; d_call: .; j_call: TRBJ2-5; clone_size: few; v_call: TRBV29-1
cdr3_aa: CSVTNGQSYEQYF; cdr3_nt: TGCAGCGTTACTAATGGGCAGTCCTACGAGCAGTACTTC; d_call: .; j_call: TRBJ2-7; clone_size: .; v_call: TRBV29-1
cdr3_aa: CAGSSQGSETQYF; cdr3_nt: TGTGCCGGCAGCTCCCAGGGATCAGAGACCCAGTACTTC; d_call: .; j_call: TRBJ2-5; clone_size: .; v_call: TRBV3-1
cdr3_aa: CASSQERAGANVLTF; cdr3_nt: TGTGCCAGCAGCCAAGAGAGGGCTGGGGCCAACGTCCTGACTTTC; d_call: .; j_call: TRBJ2-6; clone_size: .; v_call: TRBV14
cdr3_aa: CASSQVPRVGGEKLFF; cdr3_nt: TGCGCCAGCAGCCAAGTTCCAAGAGTTGGGGGGGAAAAACTGTTTTTT; d_call: .; j_call: TRBJ1-4; clone_size: .; v_call: TRBV4-1
cdr3_aa: CVSSGMNTGELFF; cdr3_nt: TGTGTCAGCAGTGGGATGAACACCGGGGAGCTGTTTTTT; d_call: .; j_call: TRBJ2-2; clone_size: .; v_call: TRBV6-4
cdr3_aa: CASSPRQGRNNGQFF; cdr3_nt: TGTGCCAGCAGTCCGCGACAGGGTCGGAACAATGGGCAGTTCTTC; d_call: TRBD1; j_call: TRBJ2-1; clone_size: .; v_call: TRBV12-3/TRBV12-4
cdr3_aa: CASKQGADTQYF; cdr3_nt: TGTGCCAGCAAGCAGGGGGCAGATACGCAGTATTTT; d_call: TRBD1; j_call: TRBJ2-3; clone_size: .; v_call: TRBV6-2/TRBV6-3
cdr3_aa: CASSLAGVGGEQFF; cdr3_nt: TGTGCCAGCAGTTTGGCGGGAGTGGGGGGTGAGCAGTTCTTC; d_call: TRBD2; j_call: TRBJ2-1; clone_size: few; v_call: TRBV12-3/TRBV12-4
cdr3_aa: CASSPIAGGPWNEQFF; cdr3_nt: TGTGCCAGCAGCCCCATAGCGGGAGGGCCTTGGAATGAGCAGTTCTTC; d_call: TRBD2; j_call: TRBJ2-1; clone_size: .; v_call: TRBV7-3
cdr3_aa: CAISDLGQGRYEQYF; cdr3_nt: TGTGCCATCAGTGATTTAGGACAGGGGAGGTACGAGCAGTACTTC; d_call: TRBD1; j_call: TRBJ2-7; clone_size: .; v_call: TRBV10-3
cdr3_aa: CASSGGDKEGYEQYF; cdr3_nt: TGTGCCAGCAGTGGCGGGGACAAGGAGGGCTACGAGCAGTACTTC; d_call: .; j_call: TRBJ2-7; clone_size: .; v_call: TRBV6-1
cdr3_aa: CSAGSGNTIYF; cdr3_nt: TGCAGCGCCGGGTCGGGAAACACCATATATTTT; d_call: .; j_call: TRBJ1-3; clone_size: .; v_call: TRBV29-1
cdr3_aa: CASSQDTGKGDEQFF; cdr3_nt: TGCGCCAGCAGCCAAGATACGGGGAAGGGGGATGAGCAGTTCTTC; d_call: .; j_call: TRBJ2-1; clone_size: few; v_call: TRBV4-3
cdr3_aa: CATRRGSGETQYF; cdr3_nt: TGTGCCACCCGAAGGGGGTCTGGGGAGACCCAGTACTTC; d_call: .; j_call: TRBJ2-5; clone_size: .; v_call: TRBV6-6
cdr3_aa: CASSSPPEEEAFF; cdr3_nt: TGTGCCAGCAGTTCACCCCCGGAAGAAGAAGCTTTCTTT; d_call: .; j_call: TRBJ1-1; clone_size: few; v_call: TRBV28
cdr3_aa: CASSLLFPGGHGYTF; cdr3_nt: TGCGCCAGCAGCTTACTCTTCCCGGGGGGCCATGGCTACACCTTC; d_call: .; j_call: TRBJ1-2; clone_size: .; v_call: TRBV4-1
cdr3_aa: CASSQDKGPGNRAQHF; cdr3_nt: TGTGCCAGCAGCCAAGATAAGGGGCCTGGCAATCGGGCCCAGCATTTT; d_call: .; j_call: TRBJ1-5; clone_size: .; v_call: TRBV3-1
cdr3_aa: CASSPPANYEQYF; cdr3_nt: TGTGCCAGCAGCCCCCCAGCGAATTACGAGCAGTACTTC; d_call: .; j_call: TRBJ2-7; clone_size: .; v_call: TRBV7-3
cdr3_aa: CSVDGVAGTDTQYF; cdr3_nt: TGCAGCGTTGATGGGGTAGCGGGGACAGATACGCAGTATTTT; d_call: TRBD2; j_call: TRBJ2-3; clone_size: few; v_call: TRBV29-1
cdr3_aa: CASSSVDSRNQPQHF; cdr3_nt: TGCGCCAGCAGCTCCGTTGACAGCCGCAATCAGCCCCAGCATTTT; d_call: .; j_call: TRBJ1-5; clone_size: .; v_call: TRBV5-1
cdr3_aa: CASSIDSFSYNEQFF; cdr3_nt: TGTGCCAGTAGTATAGACAGTTTCTCCTACAATGAGCAGTTCTTC; d_call: .; j_call: TRBJ2-1; clone_size: .; v_call: TRBV19
cdr3_aa: CSATRGAQLPQETQYF; cdr3_nt: TGCAGTGCCACTAGGGGGGCACAGCTACCTCAAGAGACCCAGTACTTC; d_call: .; j_call: TRBJ2-5; clone_size: .; v_call: TRBV20-1
cdr3_aa: CATSREPDREEGYTF; cdr3_nt: TGTGCCACCAGCAGAGAACCGGACAGGGAAGAGGGCTACACCTTC; d_call: TRBD1; j_call: TRBJ1-2; clone_size: .; v_call: TRBV15
cdr3_aa: CASSQEVDLTGELFF; cdr3_nt: TGCGCCAGCAGCCAAGAGGTTGACCTCACCGGGGAGCTGTTTTTT; d_call: .; j_call: TRBJ2-2; clone_size: .; v_call: TRBV4-3
cdr3_aa: CASTSELYEQYF; cdr3_nt: TGTGCCAGCACCTCGGAACTCTACGAGCAGTACTTC; d_call: .; j_call: TRBJ2-7; clone_size: .; v_call: TRBV12-3/TRBV12-4
cdr3_aa: CSVEDPSGTLLGF; cdr3_nt: TGCAGCGTTGAAGATCCTTCGGGGACATTATTGGGTTTT; d_call: .; j_call: TRBJ2-3; clone_size: few; v_call: TRBV29-1
cdr3_aa: CASSLAGGTGAHGYTF; cdr3_nt: TGTGCCAGCAGCTTAGCGGGGGGCACAGGAGCCCATGGCTACACCTTC; d_call: .; j_call: TRBJ1-2; clone_size: .; v_call: TRBV7-2
cdr3_aa: CASNQDTRRNSPLHF; cdr3_nt: TGTGCCAGCAACCAAGACACCAGGAGGAATTCACCCCTCCACTTT; d_call: .; j_call: TRBJ1-6; clone_size: few; v_call: TRBV28
cdr3_aa: CSVDYQRGYNEQFF; cdr3_nt: TGCAGCGTTGATTACCAGAGAGGCTACAATGAGCAGTTCTTC; d_call: .; j_call: TRBJ2-1; clone_size: .; v_call: TRBV29-1
cdr3_aa: CASSQMVGYYEQYF; cdr3_nt: TGTGCCAGCAGCCAAATGGTGGGCTACTACGAGCAGTACTTC; d_call: .; j_call: TRBJ2-7; clone_size: few; v_call: TRBV3-1
cdr3_aa: CASSLGLLRDRGSYNEQFF; cdr3_nt: TGTGCCAGCAGCTTAGGATTACTCCGGGACAGGGGCTCCTACAATGAGCAGTTCTTC; d_call: TRBD1; j_call: TRBJ2-1; clone_size: few; v_call: TRBV7-9
cdr3_aa: CSVGRGSSGSSDEQYF; cdr3_nt: TGCAGCGTTGGGAGAGGGAGTAGCGGGAGTAGTGACGAGCAGTACTTC; d_call: TRBD2; j_call: TRBJ2-7; clone_size: .; v_call: TRBV29-1
cdr3_aa: CASSVASGGVRQETQYF; cdr3_nt: TGTGCCAGCAGCGTGGCCAGCGGGGGGGTACGGCAAGAGACCCAGTACTTC; d_call: TRBD2; j_call: TRBJ2-5; clone_size: few; v_call: TRBV9
cdr3_aa: CASNPDNEQFF; cdr3_nt: TGTGCCAGCAACCCAGACAATGAGCAGTTCTTC; d_call: .; j_call: TRBJ2-1; clone_size: .; v_call: TRBV7-9
cdr3_aa: CASSPSPGQGTEAFF; cdr3_nt: TGTGCCAGCAGTCCTTCGCCGGGACAAGGCACTGAAGCTTTCTTT; d_call: .; j_call: TRBJ1-1; clone_size: .; v_call: TRBV2
cdr3_aa: CASGLELAGKGTGELFF; cdr3_nt: TGTGCCAGCGGCTTGGAACTAGCGGGAAAGGGCACCGGGGAGCTGTTTTTT; d_call: TRBD2; j_call: TRBJ2-2; clone_size: .; v_call: TRBV5-6
cdr3_aa: CSVDQGEGVLTDTQYF; cdr3_nt: TGCAGCGTTGATCAAGGCGAGGGGGTCCTCACAGATACGCAGTATTTT; d_call: .; j_call: TRBJ2-3; clone_size: few; v_call: TRBV29-1
cdr3_aa: CASSFAGTSNYEQYF; cdr3_nt: TGTGCCAGCAGCTTCGCCGGGACTAGTAACTACGAGCAGTACTTC; d_call: TRBD2; j_call: TRBJ2-7; clone_size: .; v_call: TRBV7-2
cdr3_aa: CASQPLDRGLYNEQFF; cdr3_nt: TGCGCCAGCCAACCCTTGGACAGGGGGCTTTACAATGAGCAGTTCTTC; d_call: TRBD1; j_call: TRBJ2-1; clone_size: .; v_call: TRBV5-1
cdr3_aa: CASSLAGGYIGRDTQYF; cdr3_nt: TGCGCCAGCAGCTTGGCTGGCGGGTACATCGGGAGAGATACGCAGTATTTT; d_call: .; j_call: TRBJ2-3; clone_size: few; v_call: TRBV5-1
cdr3_aa: CASSSYAGPYYEQYF; cdr3_nt: TGTGCCAGCAGCTCCTACGCAGGACCTTACTACGAGCAGTACTTC; d_call: .; j_call: TRBJ2-7; clone_size: .; v_call: TRBV7-2
cdr3_aa: CASSMDSLNGYTF; cdr3_nt: TGTGCCAGCAGCATGGACAGCTTAAATGGCTACACCTTC; d_call: .; j_call: TRBJ1-2; clone_size: few; v_call: TRBV7-6
cdr3_aa: CASSSTTDSLGDTQYF; cdr3_nt: TGCGCCAGCAGCTCTACTACGGACAGCCTTGGGGATACGCAGTATTTT; d_call: .; j_call: TRBJ2-3; clone_size: few; v_call: TRBV5-1